This passage covers 3 T cell receptor beta chains from one sample sequenced in a study of blood T cell repertoires in COVID-19. Using immunoSEQ multiplex PCR, the repertoire was profiled, and TCRdb retains in-frame clones only, with some absent. In the table there are fewer than 300,000 clones, 85% to 90% of which are singletons. Sequencing used PBMCs or T cells enriched from blood (not recorded which). These receptors were obtained from a man in his forties who had recovered from COVID-19.

The count of this clone is one. The chain uses TRBV5-1 and TRBJ1-1, with D hard to call. The CDR3 has 16 residues. With 3 bases removed from V and 4 bases from J, the gap between germline ends came to 19 bases. The V gene's germline CDR1 is SGHRS and CDR2 YFSETQ. CDR3 sequence reads: CASSSTSITESTEAFF. The DNA for the CDR3 is TGCGCCAGCAGCTCCACTTCGATCACAGAATCCACTGAAGCTTTCTTT.

This chain links TRBV7-2 with TRBJ2-7; D possibly corresponds to TRBD1 (6 bases). Per the germline V gene, CDR1 is SGHTA and CDR2 is FQGNSA. This CDR3 region has 14 residues. V was clipped by 5 bases and J by 3 bases, with 14 bases between them. The chain's CDR3 is CASSPQGLGYEQYF. CDR3 coding DNA: TGTGCCAGCAGCCCGCAGGGGCTGGGCTACGAGCAGTACTTC.

The chain employs TRBV9 and TRBJ1-4, with TRBD1 as a possible D gene (5 bases). Germline V gene sequence: CDR1 SGDLS, CDR2 YYNGEE. The CDR3 contains 13 residues. Trimming pared 4 bases from V and 7 bases from J, leaving 11 bases between. The DNA for the CDR3 is TGTGCCAGCAGCCCCCGCCAGGGTGAAAAACTGTTTTTT. This codes for CASSPRQGEKLFF.